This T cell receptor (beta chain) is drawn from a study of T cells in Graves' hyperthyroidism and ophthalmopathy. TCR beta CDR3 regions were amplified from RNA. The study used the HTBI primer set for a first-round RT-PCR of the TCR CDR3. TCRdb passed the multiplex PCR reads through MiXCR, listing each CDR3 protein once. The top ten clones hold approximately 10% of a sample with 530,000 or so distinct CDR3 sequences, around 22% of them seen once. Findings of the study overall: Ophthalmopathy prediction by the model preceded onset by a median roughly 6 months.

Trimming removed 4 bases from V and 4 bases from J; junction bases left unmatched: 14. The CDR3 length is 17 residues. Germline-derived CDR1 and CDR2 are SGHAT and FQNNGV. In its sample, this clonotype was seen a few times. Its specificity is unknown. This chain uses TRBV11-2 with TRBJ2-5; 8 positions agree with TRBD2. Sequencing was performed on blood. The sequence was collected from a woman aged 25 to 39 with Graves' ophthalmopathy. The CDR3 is CASSYGTGGPHRETQYF. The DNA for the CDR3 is TGTGCCAGCAGCTACGGGACGGGAGGGCCGCACCGAGAGACCCAGTACTTC.